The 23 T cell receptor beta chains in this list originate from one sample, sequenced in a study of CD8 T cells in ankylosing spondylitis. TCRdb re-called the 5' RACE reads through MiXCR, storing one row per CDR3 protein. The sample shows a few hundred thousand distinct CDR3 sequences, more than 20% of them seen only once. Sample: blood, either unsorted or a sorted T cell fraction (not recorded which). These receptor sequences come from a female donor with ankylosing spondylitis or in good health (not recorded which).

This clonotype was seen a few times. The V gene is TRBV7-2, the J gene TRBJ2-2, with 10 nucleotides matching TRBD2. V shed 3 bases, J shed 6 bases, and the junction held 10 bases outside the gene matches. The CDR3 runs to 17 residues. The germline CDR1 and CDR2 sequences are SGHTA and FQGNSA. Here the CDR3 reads CASSFLASGRYAGELFF. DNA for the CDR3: TGTGCCAGCAGCTTCCTGGCTAGCGGGAGATATGCCGGGGAGCTGTTTTTT.

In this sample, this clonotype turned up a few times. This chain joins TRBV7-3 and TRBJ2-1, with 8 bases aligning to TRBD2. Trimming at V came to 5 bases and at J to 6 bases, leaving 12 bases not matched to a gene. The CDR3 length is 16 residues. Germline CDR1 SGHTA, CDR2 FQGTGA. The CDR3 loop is CASSLGGGLGVNEQFF. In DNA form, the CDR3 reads TGTGCCAGCAGCCTGGGGGGGGGACTAGGCGTCAATGAGCAGTTCTTC.

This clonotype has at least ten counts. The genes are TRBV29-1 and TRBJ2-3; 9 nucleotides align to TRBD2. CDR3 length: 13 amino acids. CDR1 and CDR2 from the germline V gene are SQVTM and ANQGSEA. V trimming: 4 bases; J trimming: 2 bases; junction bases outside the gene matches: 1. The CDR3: CSVVAGATDTQYF. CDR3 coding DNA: TGCAGCGTTGTAGCGGGAGCCACAGATACGCAGTATTTT.

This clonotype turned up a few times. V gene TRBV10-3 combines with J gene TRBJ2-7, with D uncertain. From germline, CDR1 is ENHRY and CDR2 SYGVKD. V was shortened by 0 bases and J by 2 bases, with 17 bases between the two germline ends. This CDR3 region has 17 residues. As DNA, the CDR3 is TGTGCCATCAGTGAGTCGATCGGAATTCCAGCACCCTACGAGCAGTACTTC. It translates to CAISESIGIPAPYEQYF.

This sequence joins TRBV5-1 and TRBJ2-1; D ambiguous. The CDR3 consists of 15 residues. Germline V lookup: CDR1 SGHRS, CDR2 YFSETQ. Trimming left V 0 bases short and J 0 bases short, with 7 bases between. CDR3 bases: TGCGCCAGCAGCTTGGTTTCTGGCTCCTACAATGAGCAGTTCTTC. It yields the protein CASSLVSGSYNEQFF. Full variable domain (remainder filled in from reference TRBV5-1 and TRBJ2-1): KAGVTQTPRYLIKTRGQQVTLSCSPISGHRSVSWYQQTPGQGLQFLFEYFSETQRNKGNFPGRFSGRQFSNSRSEMNVSTLELGDSALYLCASSLVSGSYNEQFFGPGTRLTVL.

CDR3 DNA: TGTGCCACCAGTGATTCGTGGGCAAGGGGTAATGAGCAGTTCTTC. Encoded protein: CATSDSWARGNEQFF. The gene calls are TRBV24-1 and TRBJ2-1, with D possibly matching TRBD1 (5 bases). Germline V lookup: CDR1 KGHDR, CDR2 SFDVKD. The CDR3 extends over 15 amino acids. Trimming took off 2 bases at V and 7 bases at J, with 14 bases between the two ends.

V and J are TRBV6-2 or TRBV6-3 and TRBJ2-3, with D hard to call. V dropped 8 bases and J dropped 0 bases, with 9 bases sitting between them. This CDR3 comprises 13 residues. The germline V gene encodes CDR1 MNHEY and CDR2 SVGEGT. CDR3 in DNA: TGTGCCAGCCAAAGCTACAGCACAGATACGCAGTATTTT. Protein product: CASQSYSTDTQYF.

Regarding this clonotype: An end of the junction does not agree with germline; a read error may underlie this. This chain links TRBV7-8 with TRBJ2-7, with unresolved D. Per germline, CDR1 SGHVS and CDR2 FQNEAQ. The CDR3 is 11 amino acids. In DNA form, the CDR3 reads TGTGCCAGCAGCTTAGCTACGGAGCAGTACTTT. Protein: CASSLATEQYF.

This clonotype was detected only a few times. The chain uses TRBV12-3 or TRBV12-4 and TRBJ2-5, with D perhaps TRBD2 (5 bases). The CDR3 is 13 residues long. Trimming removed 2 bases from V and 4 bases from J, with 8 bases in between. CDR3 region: CASSLPGIETQYF. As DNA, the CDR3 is TGTGCCAGCAGTTTACCGGGGATAGAGACCCAGTACTTC.

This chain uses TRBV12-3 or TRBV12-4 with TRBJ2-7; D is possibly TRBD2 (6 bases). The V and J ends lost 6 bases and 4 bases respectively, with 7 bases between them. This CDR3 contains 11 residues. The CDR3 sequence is CASRGLYEQYF. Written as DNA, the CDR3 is TGTGCCAGCAGGGGACTGTACGAGCAGTACTTC.

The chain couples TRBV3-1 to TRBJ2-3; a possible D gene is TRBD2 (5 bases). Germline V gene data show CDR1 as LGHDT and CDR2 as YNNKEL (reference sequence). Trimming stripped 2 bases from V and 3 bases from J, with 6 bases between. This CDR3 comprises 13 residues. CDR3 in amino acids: CASSQRGTDTQYF. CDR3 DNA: TGTGCCAGCAGCCAACGGGGAACAGATACGCAGTATTTT.

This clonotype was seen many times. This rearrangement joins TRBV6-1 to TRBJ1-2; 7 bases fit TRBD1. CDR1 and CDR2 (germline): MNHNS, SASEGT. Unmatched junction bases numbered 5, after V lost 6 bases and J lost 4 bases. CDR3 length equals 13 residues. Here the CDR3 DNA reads TGTGCCAGCAGGGAACAGGGGACCTATGGCTACACCTTC. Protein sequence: CASREQGTYGYTF.

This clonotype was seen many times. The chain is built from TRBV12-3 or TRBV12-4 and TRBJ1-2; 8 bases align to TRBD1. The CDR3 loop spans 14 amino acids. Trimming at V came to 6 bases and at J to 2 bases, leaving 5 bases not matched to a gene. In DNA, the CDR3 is TGTGCCAGCAGCGGACAGGGTGGAAACTATGGCTACACCTTC. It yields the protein CASSGQGGNYGYTF.

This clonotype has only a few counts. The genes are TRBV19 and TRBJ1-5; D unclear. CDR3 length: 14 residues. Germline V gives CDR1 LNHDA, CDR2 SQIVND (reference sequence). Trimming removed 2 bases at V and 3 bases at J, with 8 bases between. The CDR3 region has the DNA TGTGCCAGTAGTATACAAGGGTTCAATCAGCCCCAGCATTTT. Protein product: CASSIQGFNQPQHF.

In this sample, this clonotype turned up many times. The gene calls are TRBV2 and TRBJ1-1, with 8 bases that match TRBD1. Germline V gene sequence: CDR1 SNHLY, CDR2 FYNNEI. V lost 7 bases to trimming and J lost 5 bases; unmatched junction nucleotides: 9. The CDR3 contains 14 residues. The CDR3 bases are TGTGCCAGCACTAGAGGCAGGGGGCAGACTGAAGCTTTCTTT. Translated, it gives CASTRGRGQTEAFF.

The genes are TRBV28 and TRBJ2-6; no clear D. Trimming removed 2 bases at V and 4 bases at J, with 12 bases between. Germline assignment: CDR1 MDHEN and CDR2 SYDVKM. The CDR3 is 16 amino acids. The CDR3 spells CASSLEEFPGANVLTF. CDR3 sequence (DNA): TGTGCCAGCAGTTTAGAGGAATTCCCCGGGGCCAACGTCCTGACTTTC.

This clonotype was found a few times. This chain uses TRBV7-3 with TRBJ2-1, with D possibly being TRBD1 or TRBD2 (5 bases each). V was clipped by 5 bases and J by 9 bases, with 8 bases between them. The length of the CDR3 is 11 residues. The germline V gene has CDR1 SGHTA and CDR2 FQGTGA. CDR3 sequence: CASSAGSEQFF. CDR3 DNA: TGTGCCAGCAGCGCAGGGAGTGAGCAGTTCTTC.

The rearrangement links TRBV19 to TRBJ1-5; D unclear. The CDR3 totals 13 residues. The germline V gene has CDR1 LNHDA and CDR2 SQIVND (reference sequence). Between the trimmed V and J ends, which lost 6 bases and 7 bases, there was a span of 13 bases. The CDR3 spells CASSFQAGQPQHF. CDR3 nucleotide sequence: TGTGCCAGTAGCTTCCAAGCGGGGCAGCCCCAGCATTTT. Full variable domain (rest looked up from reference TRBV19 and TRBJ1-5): DGGITQSPKYLFRKEGQNVTLSCEQNLNHDAMYWYRQDPGQGLRLIYYSQIVNDFQKGDIAEGYSVSREKKESFPLTVTSAQKNPTAFYLCASSFQAGQPQHFGDGTRLSIL.

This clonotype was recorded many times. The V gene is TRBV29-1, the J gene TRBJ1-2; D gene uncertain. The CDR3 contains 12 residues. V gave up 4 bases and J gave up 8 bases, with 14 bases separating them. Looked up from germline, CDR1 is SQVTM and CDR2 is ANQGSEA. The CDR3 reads CSVGEGRRGYTF. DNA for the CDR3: TGCAGCGTTGGTGAAGGACGGCGAGGCTACACCTTC.

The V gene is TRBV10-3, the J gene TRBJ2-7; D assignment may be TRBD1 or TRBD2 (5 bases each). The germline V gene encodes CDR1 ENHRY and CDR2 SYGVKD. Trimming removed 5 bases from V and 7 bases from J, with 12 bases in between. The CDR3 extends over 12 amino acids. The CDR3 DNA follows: TGTGCCATCAGTTTCCGGGACCAAGAGCAGTACTTC. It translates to CAISFRDQEQYF.

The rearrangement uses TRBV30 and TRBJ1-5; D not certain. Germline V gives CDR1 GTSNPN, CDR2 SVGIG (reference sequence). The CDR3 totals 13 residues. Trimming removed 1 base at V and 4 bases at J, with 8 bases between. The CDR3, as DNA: TGTGCCTGGAGTGCGGGCCTTAATCAGCCCCAGCATTTT. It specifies CAWSAGLNQPQHF.

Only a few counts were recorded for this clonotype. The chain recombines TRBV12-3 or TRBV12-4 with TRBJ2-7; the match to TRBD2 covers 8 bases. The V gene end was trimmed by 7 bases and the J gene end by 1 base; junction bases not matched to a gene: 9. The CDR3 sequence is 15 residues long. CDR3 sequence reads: CASTGGVLESYEQYF. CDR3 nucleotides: TGTGCCAGCACCGGGGGGGTACTCGAGTCCTACGAGCAGTACTTC.

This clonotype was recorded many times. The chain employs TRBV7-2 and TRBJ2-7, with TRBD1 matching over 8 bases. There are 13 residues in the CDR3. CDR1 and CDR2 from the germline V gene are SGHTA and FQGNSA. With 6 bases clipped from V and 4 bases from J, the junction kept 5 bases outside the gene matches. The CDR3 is CASSSGGGYEQYF. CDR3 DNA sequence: TGTGCCAGCAGTTCAGGGGGCGGTTACGAGCAGTACTTC.